A selection of T cell receptor beta chains follows, all from one sample in a study of beta chain features in type 1 diabetes. TCRdb keeps only in-frame clones here, not all; method: immunoSEQ multiplex PCR. The sample contains about 700,000 clones, roughly 13% of which appear only once. The material sequenced was naive CD4+ T cells from blood. All receptors come from a young man with type 1 diabetes. CDR3s leave out the opening cysteine and the closing phenylalanine or tryptophan. D genes are given only for firm matches. The size field is filled for only some rows; it gives once, few, many or a size class.

d_gene,v_gene,abundance,j_gene,CDR3aa
TRBD1,TRBV2,few,TRBJ2-2,ASNGQGIPGELF
.,TRBV29-1,few,TRBJ1-1,SVGGHTGAF
.,TRBV6-5,few,TRBJ2-7,ASRTGGRGEQY
TRBD1,TRBV30,few,TRBJ2-2,AWSPGQGVGAGELF
.,TRBV6-6,.,TRBJ2-1,ASSSQTYNEQF
.,TRBV4-1,few,TRBJ1-2,ASSQGRGTSPGGYT
TRBD1,TRBV28,.,TRBJ2-7,ASSSFRDRTYEQY
.,TRBV5-1,.,TRBJ2-2,ASSLAGQGNTGELF
TRBD1,TRBV28,few,TRBJ2-7,ASSRDRAD
.,TRBV19,few,TRBJ1-4,ASSITAMEEKLF